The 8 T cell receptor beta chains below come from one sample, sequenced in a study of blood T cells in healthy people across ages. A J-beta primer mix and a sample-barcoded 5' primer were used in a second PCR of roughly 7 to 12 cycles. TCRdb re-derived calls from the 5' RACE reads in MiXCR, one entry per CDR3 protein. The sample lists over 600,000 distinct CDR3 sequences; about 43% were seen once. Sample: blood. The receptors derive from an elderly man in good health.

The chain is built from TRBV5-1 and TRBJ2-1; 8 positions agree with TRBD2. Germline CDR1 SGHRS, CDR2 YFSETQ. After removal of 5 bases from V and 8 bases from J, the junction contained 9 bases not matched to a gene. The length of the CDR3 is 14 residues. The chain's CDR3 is CASSPGLVGDEQFF. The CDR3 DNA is TGCGCCAGCAGTCCGGGACTAGTGGGAGATGAGCAGTTCTTC.

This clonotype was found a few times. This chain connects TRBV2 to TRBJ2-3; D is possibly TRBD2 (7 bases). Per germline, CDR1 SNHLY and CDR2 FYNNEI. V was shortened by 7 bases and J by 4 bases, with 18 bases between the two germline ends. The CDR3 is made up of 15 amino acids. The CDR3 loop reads CASTEGGGAADTQYF. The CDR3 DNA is TGTGCCAGCACCGAGGGAGGGGGGGCAGCAGATACGCAGTATTTT.

The CDR3 loop reads CASSSRKAEYEQYF. In DNA form, the CDR3 reads TGTGCCAGCAGCTCCCGTAAGGCCGAGTACGAGCAGTACTTC. The rearrangement links TRBV7-2 to TRBJ2-7; D is ambiguous. This CDR3 has 14 amino acids. V was shortened by 4 bases and J by 4 bases, with 14 bases between the two germline ends. From germline, CDR1 is SGHTA and CDR2 FQGNSA. Combining the CDR3 with reference TRBV7-2 and TRBJ2-7 gives the whole variable domain GAGVSQSPSNKVTEKGKDVELRCDPISGHTALYWYRQSLGQGLEFLIYFQGNSAPDKSGLPSDRFSAERTGGSVSTLTIQRTQQEDSAVYLCASSSRKAEYEQYFGPGTRLTVT.

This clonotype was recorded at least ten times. The CDR3 is CAINRDSDAYEQYF. The CDR3 DNA follows: TGTGCCATCAATCGGGACAGTGATGCCTACGAGCAGTACTTC. J is TRBJ2-7 and V is TRBV10-3, with 7 nucleotides matching TRBD1. The CDR3 totals 14 residues. The J segment lost 2 bases and the V segment lost 7 bases, leaving 8 bases of the junction unmatched. The germline CDR1 and CDR2 sequences are ENHRY and SYGVKD.

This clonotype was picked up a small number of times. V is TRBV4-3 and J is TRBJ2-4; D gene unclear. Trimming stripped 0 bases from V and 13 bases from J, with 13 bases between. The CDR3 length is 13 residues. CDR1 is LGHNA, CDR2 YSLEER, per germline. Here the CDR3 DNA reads TGCGCCAGCAGCCAAGACCCTCGATTTGAGCAGTACTTC. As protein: CASSQDPRFEQYF.

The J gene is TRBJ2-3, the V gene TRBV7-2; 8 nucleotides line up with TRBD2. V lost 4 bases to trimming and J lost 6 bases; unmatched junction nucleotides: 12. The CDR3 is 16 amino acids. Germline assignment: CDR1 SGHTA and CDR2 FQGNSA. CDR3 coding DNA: TGTGCCAGCAGCTCCCGGGGTAGCGGGGTCCTTGATACGCAGTATTTT. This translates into CASSSRGSGVLDTQYF.

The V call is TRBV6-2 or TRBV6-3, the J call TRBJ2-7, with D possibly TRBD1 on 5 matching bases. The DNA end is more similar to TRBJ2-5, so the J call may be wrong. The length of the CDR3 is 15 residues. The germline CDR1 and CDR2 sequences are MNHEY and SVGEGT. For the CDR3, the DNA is TGTGCCAGCAGTTACTCGACAGCCCGGGTGGGGACCCAGTACTTC. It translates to CASSYSTARVGTQYF.

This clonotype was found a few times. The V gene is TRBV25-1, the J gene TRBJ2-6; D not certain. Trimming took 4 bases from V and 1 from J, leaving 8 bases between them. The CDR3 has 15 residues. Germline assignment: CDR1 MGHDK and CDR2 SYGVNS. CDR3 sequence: CASSAHQSGANVLTF. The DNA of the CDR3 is TGTGCCAGCAGTGCGCATCAGTCTGGGGCCAACGTCCTGACTTTC.